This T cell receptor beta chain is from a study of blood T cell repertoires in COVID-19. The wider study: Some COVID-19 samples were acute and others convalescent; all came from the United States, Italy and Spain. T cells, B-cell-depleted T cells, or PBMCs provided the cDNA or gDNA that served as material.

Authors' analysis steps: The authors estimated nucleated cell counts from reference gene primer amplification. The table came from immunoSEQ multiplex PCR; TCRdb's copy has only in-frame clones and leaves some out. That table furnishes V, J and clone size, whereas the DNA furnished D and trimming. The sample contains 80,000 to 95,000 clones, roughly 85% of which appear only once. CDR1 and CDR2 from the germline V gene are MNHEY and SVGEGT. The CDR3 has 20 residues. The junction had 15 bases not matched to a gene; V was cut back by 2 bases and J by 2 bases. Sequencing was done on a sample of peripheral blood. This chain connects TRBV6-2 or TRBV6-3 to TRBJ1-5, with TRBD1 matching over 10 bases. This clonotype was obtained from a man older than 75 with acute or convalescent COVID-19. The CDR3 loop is CASSYATGGFGNLGNQPQHF. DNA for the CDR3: TGTGCCAGCAGTTACGCGACAGGGGGCTTTGGTAATTTGGGCAATCAGCCCCAGCATTTT.